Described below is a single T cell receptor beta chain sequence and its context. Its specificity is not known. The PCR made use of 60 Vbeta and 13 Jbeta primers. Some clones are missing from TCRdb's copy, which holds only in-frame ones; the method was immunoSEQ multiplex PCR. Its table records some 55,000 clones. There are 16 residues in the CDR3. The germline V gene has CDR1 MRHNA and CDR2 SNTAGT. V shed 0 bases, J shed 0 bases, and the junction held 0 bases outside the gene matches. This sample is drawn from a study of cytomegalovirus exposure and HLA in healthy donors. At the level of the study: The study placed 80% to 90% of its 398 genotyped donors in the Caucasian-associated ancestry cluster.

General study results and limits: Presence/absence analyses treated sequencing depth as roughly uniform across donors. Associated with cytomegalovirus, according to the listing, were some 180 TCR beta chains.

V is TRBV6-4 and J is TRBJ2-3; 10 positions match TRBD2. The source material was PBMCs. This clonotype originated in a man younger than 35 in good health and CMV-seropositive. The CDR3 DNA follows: TGTGCCAGCAGTGACTCGACTAGCGGGAGCACAGATACGCAGTATTTT. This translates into CASSDSTSGSTDTQYF.